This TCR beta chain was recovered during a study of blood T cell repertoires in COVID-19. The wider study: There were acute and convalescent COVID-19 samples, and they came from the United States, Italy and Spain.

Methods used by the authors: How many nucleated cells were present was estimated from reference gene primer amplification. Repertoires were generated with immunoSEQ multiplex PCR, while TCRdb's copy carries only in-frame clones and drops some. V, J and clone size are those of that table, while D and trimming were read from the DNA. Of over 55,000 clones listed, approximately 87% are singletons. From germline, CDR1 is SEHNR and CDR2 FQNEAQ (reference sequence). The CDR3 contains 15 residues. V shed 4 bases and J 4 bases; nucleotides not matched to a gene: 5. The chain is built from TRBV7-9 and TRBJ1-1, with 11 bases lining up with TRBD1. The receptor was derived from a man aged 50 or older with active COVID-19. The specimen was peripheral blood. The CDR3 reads CASSSIGTGGTEAFF. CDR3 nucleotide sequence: TGTGCCAGCAGCTCCATCGGGACAGGGGGCACTGAAGCTTTCTTT.